This TCR beta chain was identified during a study of response to subunit inactivated influenza vaccine. Study results and caveats: With each seasonal influenza vaccination, the authors suggested, few new T cells are recruited.

This clonotype was detected a few times. The antigen remains unidentified. MiXCR, run by TCRdb on the RT-PCR reads, gives a single entry per CDR3 protein. The sample lists fewer than 550,000 distinct CDR3 sequences; about 25% were seen once. Germline lookup yields CDR1 LGHNA and CDR2 YNFKEQ. The V end was cut by 0 bases, the J end by 8 bases, with 14 bases between. This CDR3 comprises 15 residues. The TCR was taken from a man aged 45-60 years who received an inactivated influenza vaccine. The sample was CD4+ T cells sorted from PBMCs, taken 5 to 6 days after vaccination. The V gene is TRBV4-2, the J gene TRBJ2-4; tentatively, D is TRBD2 (5 bases). CDR3 coding DNA: TGTGCCAGCAGCCAAGATCAAGATGGGAGTTACATTCAGTACTTC. It encodes CASSQDQDGSYIQYF.